Each of the 9 T cell receptor beta chains below was sequenced from the same sample in a study of blood T cell repertoires in COVID-19. Repertoires were generated with immunoSEQ multiplex PCR, while TCRdb's copy carries only in-frame clones and drops some. The table lists some 120,000 clones, approximately 85% of them singletons. The sequenced material came from peripheral blood. These receptor sequences come from a human donor in a cohort sampled during active COVID-19.

The table lists this clone with a count of one. The rearrangement links TRBV7-3 to TRBJ2-3, with D perhaps matching TRBD2 (6 bases). In germline, CDR1 is SGHTA, CDR2 FQGTGA. V was trimmed by 3 bases and J by 11 bases, leaving 12 bases between them. The CDR3 extends over 12 amino acids. CDR3 loop: CASSFPGGKQYF. The CDR3 DNA sequence: TGTGCCAGCAGCTTCCCGGGCGGGAAGCAGTATTTT. The variable domain in full, with the rest retrieved from reference TRBV7-3 and TRBJ2-3, is GAGVSQTPSNKVTEKGKYVELRCDPISGHTALYWYRQSLGQGPEFLIYFQGTGAADDSGLPNDRFFAVRPEGSVSTLKIQRTERGDSAVYLCASSFPGGKQYFGPGTRLTVL.

The J gene is TRBJ2-1, the V gene TRBV27; tentative D call: TRBD1 (6 bases). CDR1 is MNHEY, CDR2 SMNVEV, per germline (reference sequence). Trimming removed 1 base at V and 0 bases at J, with 22 bases between. CDR3 length equals 20 residues. CDR3 nucleotide sequence: TGTGCCAGCAGTTTATGGCCCCCGCGCGCTGGACAGTCCTCCTACAATGAGCAGTTCTTC. Its translation: CASSLWPPRAGQSSYNEQFF.

V is TRBV7-6 and J is TRBJ2-7, with 7 nucleotides matching TRBD2. J gave up 3 bases and V 3 bases, and 8 bases lay outside the gene matches. Germline V CDR1 and CDR2: SGHVS, FNYEAQ. This CDR3 is built from 15 residues. The CDR3 loop is CASSFSGGWDYEQYF. CDR3 bases: TGTGCCAGCAGCTTTTCGGGGGGATGGGACTACGAGCAGTACTTC.

V is TRBV11-2 and J is TRBJ1-2; 11 nucleotides line up with TRBD1. In germline, CDR1 is SGHAT, CDR2 FQNNGV. The J segment lost 0 bases and the V segment lost 8 bases, leaving 8 bases of the junction unmatched. This CDR3 region has 16 residues. The CDR3, as DNA: TGTGCCAGCTTCGGGACAGGGGGGACTACTAACTATGGCTACACCTTC. Amino acids: CASFGTGGTTNYGYTF.

The CDR3: CASSKPGQGAEAFF. CDR3 DNA sequence: TGTGCCAGTAGTAAGCCGGGACAGGGGGCTGAAGCTTTCTTT. The chain combines TRBV19 with TRBJ1-1; 11 bases are a match to TRBD1. The CDR3 is 14 residues long. V was clipped by 4 bases and J by 6 bases; unmatched bases: 4. The germline V gene encodes CDR1 LNHDA and CDR2 SQIVND (reference sequence).

This chain uses TRBV5-4 with TRBJ2-5; a weak D match, TRBD1 (7 bases). V was trimmed by 0 bases and J by 2 bases, leaving 11 bases between them. CDR1 is SGHNT and CDR2 is YYREEE in the germline V gene (reference sequence). The CDR3 runs 15 residues. The CDR3 DNA is TGTGCCAGCAGCTTGGGCGGGACAGTTCAAGAGACCCAGTACTTC. Protein: CASSLGGTVQETQYF.

V gene TRBV7-3 combines with J gene TRBJ2-5; D may be TRBD1 (5 bases). Germline V gene data show CDR1 as SGHTA and CDR2 as FQGTGA. Between the trimmed V and J ends, which lost 3 bases and 5 bases, there was a span of 10 bases. The CDR3 extends over 13 amino acids. The CDR3 is CASSFARAETQYF. The CDR3 nucleotides read TGTGCCAGCAGCTTCGCCAGGGCCGAGACCCAGTACTTC.

The rearrangement links TRBV4-3 to TRBJ2-1, with 12 nucleotides matching TRBD1. Germline V gene lookup returns CDR1 LGHNA and CDR2 YSLEER. J was trimmed by 6 bases and V by 1 base; bases with no gene match: 4. The CDR3 contains 16 residues. The CDR3 is CASSQAGQGARNEQFF. DNA of the CDR3: TGCGCCAGCAGCCAAGCGGGACAGGGGGCGCGCAATGAGCAGTTCTTC.

The CDR3 sequence is CASSWGQYATNEKLFF. The CDR3, as DNA: TGTGCCAGCAGTTGGGGGCAATACGCAACTAATGAAAAACTGTTTTTT. The rearrangement uses TRBV28 and TRBJ1-4; D possibly corresponds to TRBD1 (6 bases). Germline V gene sequence: CDR1 MDHEN, CDR2 SYDVKM. Trimming cost V 4 bases and J 0 bases, with 12 bases left between them. The CDR3 extends over 16 amino acids.